The sequence of this TCR beta chain was determined in a study of OX40 agonist ivuxolimab in advanced cancers. Regarding this clone: Antigen: not known.

Germline V gives CDR1 LNHDA, CDR2 SQIVND (reference sequence). The CDR3 is 12 amino acids. The V end lost 6 bases, the J end lost 1 base, and 5 bases lay between the germline ends. The table came from immunoSEQ multiplex PCR; TCRdb's copy has only in-frame clones and leaves some out. The sample includes tens of thousands of clones, 75% to 90% of them seen just once. Broader study findings: CD4+ and CD8+ T cells in blood underwent clonal expansion by week 6 at 0.1 to 3.0 mg/kg. In general, CD8+ T cells held more expanded clones than CD4+ did, on average. The 0.1-3.0 mg/kg partial responders had among the lowest clonal expansion.

This sample comprised CD4+ or CD8+ T cells sorted from blood, obtained in a trial of the OX40 agonist ivuxolimab. This clonotype originated in an adult with an advanced solid tumor such as melanoma, head and neck, liver or kidney cancer. This chain connects TRBV19 to TRBJ2-3; possible D gene TRBD1, 5 bases. The CDR3 DNA follows: TGTGCCAGTAGAGGGGGCACAGATACGCAGTATTTT. Translating gives CASRGGTDTQYF.